The present TCR beta chain was sequenced within a study of vaccination effects on CD4 cells after COVID-19. Comments on this clone: The antigen is undetermined.

Clones were sequenced by immunoSEQ multiplex PCR, and TCRdb holds only the in-frame ones, with some missing. The sample contains 13,000 to 15,000 clones, over 55% of which appear only once. CDR1 and CDR2 (germline): MDHEN, SYDVKM. CDR3 length: 16 amino acids. V was clipped by 5 bases and J by 2 bases; unmatched bases: 10. In the ViraFEST assay, antigen-specific CD4+ clonotypes were identified by expansion after peptide-pool stimulation. The culture ran for 10 days, and then CD4+ T cells were isolated. All participants had two doses of either the BNT162b2 or mRNA-1273 vaccine. Material: CD4+ T cells from PBMCs cultured with SARS-CoV-2 spike peptides, obtained after COVID-19 vaccination. The V and J genes are TRBV28 and TRBJ1-2; 8 bases align to TRBD1. This TCR was recovered from a human donor who received a COVID-19 vaccine. CDR3 nucleotides: TGTGCCAGCAGTATCGACAGGGGTTTAGCAAACTATGGCTACACCTTC. Its protein product is CASSIDRGLANYGYTF.